The 15 T cell receptor beta chains below come from one sample, sequenced in a study of T-cell reconstitution after alpha-beta-depleted transplantation in children. Preparation of the TCRbeta library was carried out with unique molecular identifiers. TCRdb itself ran the PCR reads through MiXCR, one entry per CDR3 protein. The sample consists of 540,000 or so distinct CDR3 sequences, about 23% of them appearing once. Sequenced here: PBMCs, mostly from graft donor cells, sampled 360 days after TCRalphabeta/CD19-depleted stem cell transplant. All receptors derive from a boy under three years old who had a stem cell transplant for acute myeloid leukemia, so the T cells may come from the graft donor.

This clonotype turned up a few times. The J gene is TRBJ2-1, the V gene TRBV20-1; D gene ambiguous. V was cut by 3 bases and J by 2 bases, with 14 bases left in between. The CDR3 is made up of 15 amino acids. Per germline, CDR1 DFQATT and CDR2 SNEGSKA (reference sequence). For the CDR3, the DNA is TGCAGTGCTAGGGCCATAGAAACCCCCTACAATGAGCAGTTCTTC. This translates into CSARAIETPYNEQFF.

This clonotype has only a few counts. CDR3 coding DNA: TGCAGTGCTAGAGATTGGAGGGCGGGGGCCAGCACAGATACGCAGTATTTT. Its translation: CSARDWRAGASTDTQYF. The chain carries TRBV20-1 and TRBJ2-3, with TRBD2 as a possible D gene (7 bases). The CDR3 runs to 17 residues. V gave up 0 bases and J gave up 0 bases, with 16 bases separating them. Per the germline V gene, CDR1 is DFQATT and CDR2 is SNEGSKA (reference sequence).

This clonotype appeared a few times. The chain employs TRBV10-3 and TRBJ1-1; 7 nucleotides agree with TRBD1. The junction had 4 bases not matched to a gene; V was cut back by 6 bases and J by 0 bases. Per the germline V gene, CDR1 is ENHRY and CDR2 is SYGVKD. The CDR3 has 14 amino acids. CDR3 sequence (DNA): TGTGCCATCAGCCGACAGGGTCTGAACACTGAAGCTTTCTTT. Its translation is CAISRQGLNTEAFF.

J is TRBJ1-3 and V is TRBV11-3, with unresolved D. This CDR3 comprises 15 residues. V was pared by 2 bases and J by 2 bases, with 10 bases between. Germline values: CDR1 SGHNT, CDR2 YENEEA. The CDR3 loop reads CASSLSYGAGNTIYF. The DNA of the CDR3 is TGTGCCAGCAGCTTATCCTACGGGGCTGGAAACACCATATATTTT.

This clonotype was found many times. This CDR3 is CASSESRGTANSPLHF. The CDR3 DNA reads TGTGCCAGCAGTGAATCCCGCGGGACCGCCAATTCACCCCTCCACTTT. This chain connects TRBV25-1 to TRBJ1-6, with a tentative D call TRBD1 (5 bases). The V end lost 1 base, the J end lost 7 bases, and 14 bases lay between the germline ends. The CDR3 sequence is 16 residues long. Germline CDR1 MGHDK, CDR2 SYGVNS.

This clonotype was counted a few times. The rearrangement links TRBV10-2 to TRBJ1-5; 7 nucleotides agree with TRBD1. Germline values: CDR1 WSHSY, CDR2 SAAADI. There are 15 residues in the CDR3. J gave up 3 bases and V 6 bases, and 8 bases lay outside the gene matches. CDR3 sequence (DNA): TGCGCCAGCAGCCAGGGGGACACCTCCAATCAGCCCCAGCATTTT. Residues: CASSQGDTSNQPQHF.

This clonotype has just a few counts. This chain connects TRBV13 to TRBJ2-3, with unresolved D. This CDR3 has 14 amino acids. The germline V gene encodes CDR1 PRHDT and CDR2 FYEKMQ (reference sequence). The V gene lost 4 bases and the J gene lost 6 bases, with 14 bases spanning the gap. Written as DNA, the CDR3 is TGTGCCAGCAGCTCCCCTCAAACAACGGATACGCAGTATTTT. It codes for CASSSPQTTDTQYF.

The chain has TRBV7-9 and TRBJ1-2, with 8 bases identical to TRBD1. Germline V gene lookup returns CDR1 SEHNR and CDR2 FQNEAQ (reference sequence). V lost 8 bases, J lost 5 bases, and 13 bases stayed unmatched. The CDR3 extends over 15 amino acids. CDR3 sequence reads: CASRSPAGGDYGYTF. For the CDR3, the DNA is TGTGCCAGCCGAAGCCCGGCAGGGGGCGATTATGGCTACACCTTC.

Only a few counts were recorded for this clonotype. The CDR3 reads CASSVDGLSGNTIYF. The CDR3 DNA sequence: TGTGCCAGCAGCGTGGATGGACTCTCTGGAAACACCATATATTTT. The chain employs TRBV9 and TRBJ1-3; D gene ambiguous. This CDR3 spans 15 amino acids. The germline V and J ends were trimmed by 2 bases and 0 bases, with 9 bases remaining between them. Germline loops: CDR1 SGDLS, CDR2 YYNGEE.

There are a few counts of this clonotype. The J gene is TRBJ2-3, the V gene TRBV6-4; TRBD2 is a possible D gene (5 bases). From germline, CDR1 is MRHNA and CDR2 SNTAGT. V was trimmed by 6 bases and J by 2 bases, leaving 21 bases between them. CDR3 length: 17 amino acids. CDR3 bases: TGTGCCAGCAGACACCAAAACTCTAGGGAGATCACAGATACGCAGTATTTT. Protein product: CASRHQNSREITDTQYF.

The CDR3 is CASSPTPNKASGANVLTF. As DNA, the CDR3 is TGTGCCAGCAGCCCGACACCCAACAAAGCTTCTGGGGCCAACGTCCTGACTTTC. V gene TRBV7-6 combines with J gene TRBJ2-6; D is uncertain. Looked up from germline, CDR1 is SGHVS and CDR2 is FNYEAQ. CDR3 length: 18 amino acids. With 5 bases removed from V and 1 base from J, the gap between germline ends came to 18 bases.

The table lists this clonotype with many counts. This rearrangement joins TRBV21-1 to TRBJ2-1; TRBD1, the D gene given by the table, was not confirmed from the DNA. TRBV21-1 is reported as a pseudogene. This CDR3 has 13 residues. Here the CDR3 reads CASNPGQGNEQFF. In nucleotides, the CDR3 is TGTGCCAGCAACCCGGGACAGGGAAATGAGCAGTTCTTC.

This clonotype came up a few times. The CDR3 protein is CASSLATGVNTEAFF. In DNA form, the CDR3 reads TGTGCCAGCAGTTTAGCGACAGGGGTGAACACTGAAGCTTTCTTT. The genes are TRBV12-3 or TRBV12-4 and TRBJ1-1, with 8 positions matching TRBD1. V shed 0 bases and J 0 bases; nucleotides not matched to a gene: 0. CDR3 length equals 15 residues.

Ten or more counts support this clonotype. The rearrangement joins TRBV5-1 to TRBJ2-7; possibly TRBD2 for D (5 bases). V dropped 4 bases and J dropped 6 bases, with 14 bases sitting between them. This CDR3 has 13 residues. Germline V gene data show CDR1 as SGHRS and CDR2 as YFSETQ. CDR3 sequence reads: CASSVRGLCEQYV. The DNA of the CDR3 is TGCGCCAGCAGCGTCCGAGGACTTTGCGAGCAGTACGTC.

V and J are TRBV4-1 and TRBJ2-2; maybe TRBD1 (6 bases). CDR3 length equals 18 residues. The V and J ends lost 0 bases and 2 bases respectively, with 16 bases between them. Per the germline V gene, CDR1 is MGHRA and CDR2 is YSYEKL. The CDR3 loop reads CASSQDSPSGGNTGELFF. In DNA, the CDR3 is TGCGCCAGCAGCCAAGATTCCCCCTCTGGGGGCAACACCGGGGAGCTGTTTTTT.